The 5 T cell receptor beta chains reported below all come from one sample, sequenced in a study of CD8+CD57+ T cells in acquired aplastic anemia. The use of genomic DNA as template underpinned the TCR beta VDJ and CDR3 profiling. TCRdb redid the calling of the reads with MiXCR, one entry per CDR3 protein. The table lists about 150,000 distinct CDR3 sequences, roughly 50% of them singletons, with roughly 30% in the top ten. Sequencing involved patients with CD8+CD57+ cell expansion previously shown by flow cytometry. Sequenced material: sorted CD4+, CD8+, or CD8+CD57+ T cells (not recorded which) from PBMCs. Source of these receptors: a human donor with aplastic anemia.

This chain connects TRBV27 to TRBJ1-1; D call uncertain. V lost 3 bases and J 6 bases, leaving 11 bases between the germline ends. The CDR3 is made up of 13 amino acids. Germline lookup yields CDR1 MNHEY and CDR2 SMNVEV (reference sequence). The chain's CDR3 is CASSFLGFAEAFF. CDR3 DNA sequence: TGTGCCAGCAGTTTTTTAGGGTTCGCTGAAGCTTTCTTT.

The chain couples TRBV7-2 to TRBJ2-3, with 8 nucleotides matching TRBD2. CDR3 length: 14 amino acids. J lost 3 bases, V lost 2 bases, and 1 base had no gene match. CDR1 and CDR2 (germline): SGHTA, FQGNSA. The DNA for the CDR3 is TGTGCCAGCAGCTTAACTAGCGGAACAGATACGCAGTATTTT. Translating it yields CASSLTSGTDTQYF.

This clonotype was detected ten times or more. V gene TRBV20-1 combines with J gene TRBJ1-1, with D unclear. Trimming pared 5 bases from V and 4 bases from J, leaving 17 bases between. Per the germline V gene, CDR1 is DFQATT and CDR2 is SNEGSKA (reference sequence). The CDR3 runs to 14 residues. CDR3 sequence (DNA): TGCAGTGCTTCGCGGGCAGGTGGGGTCACTGAAGCTTTCTTT. Encoded protein: CSASRAGGVTEAFF.

This chain links TRBV5-1 with TRBJ2-2, with 8 nucleotides matching TRBD2. The CDR3 sequence is 17 residues long. J was trimmed by 5 bases and V by 1 base; bases with no gene match: 10. Looked up from germline, CDR1 is SGHRS and CDR2 is YFSETQ. The CDR3 bases are TGCGCCAGCAGCTTGATTGGAGCGGGAGTCAAAACCGGGGAGCTGTTTTTT. Amino acids: CASSLIGAGVKTGELFF. The full variable domain, in which reference TRBV5-1 and TRBJ2-2 provide the parts outside the CDR3, is KAGVTQTPRYLIKTRGQQVTLSCSPISGHRSVSWYQQTPGQGLQFLFEYFSETQRNKGNFPGRFSGRQFSNSRSEMNVSTLELGDSALYLCASSLIGAGVKTGELFFGEGSRLTVL.

This clonotype was observed many times. This chain links TRBV6-4 with TRBJ2-6; D gene unclear. Germline V gene sequence: CDR1 MRHNA, CDR2 SNTAGT. The length of the CDR3 is 16 residues. Trimming pared 0 bases from V and 0 bases from J, leaving 6 bases between. As DNA, the CDR3 is TGTGCCAGCAGTGACTCGGCAGGCTCTGGGGCCAACGTCCTGACTTTC. Its translation is CASSDSAGSGANVLTF.